The 27 T cell receptor beta chains given below trace back to one sample, sequenced in a study of cytomegalovirus exposure and HLA in healthy donors. Here immunoSEQ multiplex PCR was the method, and the copy in TCRdb shows in-frame clones only, minus some. The table lists around 75,000 clones, 85% of them singletons, with 3% in the top ten. The specimen was PBMCs. The source of these receptors is a man under 40 in good health and CMV-seronegative.

V and J are TRBV6-1 and TRBJ1-2, with TRBD1 as a possible D gene (6 bases). Germline values: CDR1 MNHNS, CDR2 SASEGT. The CDR3 is 13 amino acids. V lost 6 bases to trimming and J lost 0 bases, with 8 bases between them. Written as DNA, the CDR3 is TGTGCCAGCAGGGGGGACACTAACTATGGCTACACCTTC. Its translation is CASRGDTNYGYTF.

The chain recombines TRBV5-4 with TRBJ2-5; D possibly corresponds to TRBD1 (5 bases). Germline V gene sequence: CDR1 SGHNT, CDR2 YYREEE (reference sequence). This CDR3 is built from 15 residues. With 1 base removed from V and 5 bases from J, the gap between germline ends came to 15 bases. The CDR3 reads CASSLNSGIKETQYF. DNA of the CDR3: TGTGCCAGCAGCTTGAACTCAGGGATTAAGGAGACCCAGTACTTC.

This rearrangement joins TRBV2 to TRBJ1-2; D gene uncertain. CDR3 length: 12 residues. The germline gives CDR1 SNHLY, CDR2 FYNNEI. Deletions cut 4 bases from V and 8 bases from J, with 11 bases between. The CDR3 here is CASSGGDGGYTF. CDR3 coding DNA: TGTGCCAGCAGTGGCGGTGATGGGGGCTACACCTTC.

The gene calls are TRBV2 and TRBJ1-6; D is uncertain. The germline V gene encodes CDR1 SNHLY and CDR2 FYNNEI. With 8 bases removed from V and 17 bases from J, the gap between germline ends came to 19 bases. The CDR3 loop spans 12 amino acids. CDR3 sequence: CASASGESRIHF. DNA for the CDR3: TGTGCCAGCGCCTCGGGAGAAAGCCGAATCCACTTT. The whole variable domain, filled in from reference TRBV2 and TRBJ1-6, reads EPEVTQTPSHQVTQMGQEVILRCVPISNHLYFYWYRQILGQKVEFLVSFYNNEISEKSEIFDDQFSVERPDGSNFTLKIRSTKLEDSAMYFCASASGESRIHFGNGTRLTVT.

V gene TRBV11-2 combines with J gene TRBJ2-2; the D gene is possibly TRBD1 (6 bases). CDR1 is SGHAT, CDR2 FQNNGV, per germline. This CDR3 has 17 residues. V lost 5 bases, J lost 3 bases, and 19 bases lay in between. CDR3 in amino acids: CASSPRLQGEDTGELFF. Here the CDR3 DNA reads TGTGCCAGCAGCCCACGATTACAGGGTGAGGACACCGGGGAGCTGTTTTTT.

This clone has only a few counts. The gene calls are TRBV6-5 and TRBJ1-2, with D unresolved. This CDR3 is 14 amino acids long. V dropped 2 bases and J dropped 8 bases, with 15 bases sitting between them. Per the germline V gene, CDR1 is MNHEY and CDR2 is SVGAGI. CDR3 in DNA: TGTGCCAGCAGTTACCCCGGACCAGCGGGAGGCTACACCTTC. It specifies CASSYPGPAGGYTF.

V usage is TRBV6-5 and J usage is TRBJ2-1, with D tentatively TRBD1 (5 bases). The CDR3 contains 13 residues. The germline V gene encodes CDR1 MNHEY and CDR2 SVGAGI. Trimming stripped 1 base from V and 6 bases from J, with 7 bases between. The CDR3 DNA follows: TGTGCCAGCAGTTACTTAGGGGCCAATGAGCAGTTCTTC. Its translation: CASSYLGANEQFF.

The chain links TRBV2 to TRBJ1-1; D call uncertain. The CDR3 totals 11 residues. The V gene's germline CDR1 is SNHLY and CDR2 FYNNEI. V lost 8 bases to trimming and J lost 2 bases, with 6 bases between them. In DNA, the CDR3 is TGTGCCAGCGGGCAAAACACTGAAGCTTTCTTT. It encodes CASGQNTEAFF.

This clone occurred once. CDR3 in amino acids: CASGLEMRNYGYTF. DNA for the CDR3: TGTGCTAGTGGTTTGGAAATGAGAAACTATGGCTACACCTTC. This chain uses TRBV12-5 with TRBJ1-2; D gene ambiguous. This CDR3 contains 14 residues. The germline V and J ends were trimmed by 1 base and 2 bases, with 8 bases remaining between them. Germline lookup yields CDR1 LGHNT and CDR2 FRNRAP.

The CDR3, as DNA: TGTGCCAGCTCACTAGAAGGGAGGGGTCGTTCACCCCTCCACTTT. It yields the protein CASSLEGRGRSPLHF. The chain is built from TRBV6-5 and TRBJ1-6; D might be TRBD1 (5 bases). The ends were cut back, 8 bases at V and 9 bases at J, with 20 bases in the middle. The CDR3 consists of 15 residues. Germline lookup yields CDR1 MNHEY and CDR2 SVGAGI.

The gene calls are TRBV23-1 and TRBJ2-2, with 9 positions matching TRBD1. TRBV23-1 belongs to the ORF category, with a function that is uncertain. With 4 bases clipped from V and 7 bases from J, the junction kept 7 bases outside the gene matches. The CDR3 sequence is 15 residues long. The CDR3: CASSPTGGTVGELFF. CDR3 nucleotides: TGCGCCAGCAGTCCAACAGGGGGCACGGTCGGGGAGCTGTTTTTT.

The chain combines TRBV23-1 with TRBJ1-1; no clear D gene. TRBV23-1 belongs to the ORF category, with a function that is uncertain. V lost 8 bases and J lost 2, with 18 bases in between. CDR3 length equals 15 residues. The CDR3 region has the DNA TGCGCCAGCCACCGATCGAGAACGCGAAACACTGAAGCTTTCTTT. The encoded protein is CASHRSRTRNTEAFF.

In its sample, this clone was seen a few times. This chain joins TRBV19 and TRBJ1-5; 7 bases are shared with TRBD1. The CDR3 runs to 17 residues. With V trimmed by 3 bases and J by 9 bases, 17 bases remained unmatched. CDR1 and CDR2 from the germline V gene are LNHDA and SQIVND (reference sequence). Here the CDR3 reads CASSIGQWDSSLRPQHF. The CDR3 nucleotides read TGTGCCAGTAGTATTGGTCAGTGGGACAGTTCGCTACGGCCCCAGCATTTT.

J is TRBJ2-7 and V is TRBV11-2; 12 positions agree with TRBD2. Germline loops: CDR1 SGHAT, CDR2 FQNNGV. The CDR3 length is 15 residues. The V and J ends lost 5 bases and 1 base, in that order; junction bases with no gene match: 3. The CDR3 is CASSPLAGGSYEQYV. The CDR3 DNA reads TGTGCCAGCAGCCCGCTAGCGGGAGGGTCCTACGAGCAGTACGTC.

This clone turned up a few times. This rearrangement joins TRBV6-1 to TRBJ1-2, with TRBD1 as a possible D gene (6 bases). The ends were cut back, 1 base at V and 8 bases at J, with 32 bases in the middle. Germline CDR1 MNHNS, CDR2 SASEGT. The length of the CDR3 is 20 residues. The CDR3 DNA is TGTGCCAGCAGTGAAGGGTTCCGAGTACGTCAGGGGCCCAGGGTCTTCGGCTACACCTTC. It specifies CASSEGFRVRQGPRVFGYTF.

This clone came up once. The chain employs TRBV5-1 and TRBJ2-2; 10 bases agree with TRBD2. CDR3 length equals 19 residues. With 5 bases clipped from V and 0 bases from J, the junction kept 13 bases outside the gene matches. Germline CDR1 SGHRS, CDR2 YFSETQ. CDR3 amino acids: CASRPPGLAFRANTGELFF. As DNA, the CDR3 is TGCGCCAGCAGGCCTCCGGGACTAGCGTTTCGCGCGAACACCGGGGAGCTGTTTTTT.

This rearrangement joins TRBV4-2 to TRBJ2-2, with 13 nucleotides matching TRBD2. This CDR3 has 20 residues. V dropped 1 base and J dropped 1; count of bases not matched to a gene: 9. The V gene's germline CDR1 is LGHNA and CDR2 YNFKEQ. The CDR3 DNA sequence: TGTGCCAGCAGCCAAGCCAGCTCCACTAGCGGGAGGGGGAACACCGGGGAGCTGTTTTTT. It is translated as CASSQASSTSGRGNTGELFF.

The rearrangement links TRBV27 to TRBJ2-7; 11 bases line up with TRBD2. Germline CDR1 is MNHEY and CDR2 is SMNVEV (reference sequence). The CDR3 runs to 14 residues. Trimming removed 4 bases from V and 9 bases from J; junction bases left unmatched: 8. The CDR3 sequence: CASSSLAGGSPQYV. CDR3 DNA: TGTGCCAGCAGTTCCCTAGCGGGAGGTAGTCCGCAGTACGTC.

The chain recombines TRBV4-1 with TRBJ2-1, with 11 bases aligning to TRBD2. J lost 12 bases, V lost 5 bases, and 15 bases had no gene match. The CDR3 loop spans 16 amino acids. Germline-derived CDR1 and CDR2 are MGHRA and YSYEKL. CDR3 DNA: TGCGCCAGCAGCTCCCGACTGACTAGCGGGGCGGGGGGGCAGTTCTTC. It yields the protein CASSSRLTSGAGGQFF.

The chain carries TRBV27 and TRBJ2-5; 8 positions match TRBD1. CDR1 is MNHEY and CDR2 is SMNVEV in the germline V gene (reference sequence). The CDR3 is made up of 14 amino acids. After removal of 5 bases from V and 4 bases from J, the junction contained 6 bases not matched to a gene. CDR3 in DNA: TGTGCCAGCAGTCGATACAGGGGGATAGAGACCCAGTACTTC. Its protein is CASSRYRGIETQYF.

The chain carries TRBV9 and TRBJ1-2; 7 bases line up with TRBD1. Germline V CDR1 and CDR2: SGDLS, YYNGEE. Trimming cost V 0 bases and J 6 bases; bases outside gene matches: 5. CDR3 length: 14 amino acids. The CDR3 region has the DNA TGTGCCAGCAGCGTAGTCGACAGGGAGGATGGCTACACCTTC. Translated, it gives CASSVVDREDGYTF.

The rearrangement links TRBV15 to TRBJ2-7, with 13 bases aligning to TRBD2. The V gene's germline CDR1 is LNHNV and CDR2 YYDKDF (reference sequence). Losses at the gene ends were 0 bases for V and 1 base for J; bases not matched to a gene: 9. The CDR3 has 19 residues. This CDR3 is CATSRDLGLAGPRSYEQYV. The CDR3 DNA reads TGTGCCACCAGCAGAGATCTGGGACTAGCGGGACCCCGATCCTACGAGCAGTACGTC.

This clone is labeled large (0.1 to 1%). This chain links TRBV4-1 with TRBJ1-1; weak D call: TRBD1 (5 bases). Trimming left V 2 bases short and J 9 bases short, with 22 bases between. The CDR3 runs to 16 residues. Germline V gene sequence: CDR1 MGHRA, CDR2 YSYEKL. CDR3 loop: CASSQLAGHLTFKAFF. The CDR3 DNA reads as TGCGCCAGCAGCCAACTGGCTGGACACCTTACCTTTAAAGCTTTCTTT.

The chain combines TRBV7-3 with TRBJ1-1, with D possibly being TRBD1 (6 bases). This CDR3 comprises 13 residues. V was cut by 3 bases and J by 4 bases, with 9 bases left in between. Germline-derived CDR1 and CDR2 are SGHTA and FQGTGA. CDR3 loop: CASSLQGSTEAFF. As DNA, the CDR3 is TGTGCCAGCAGCTTGCAGGGGTCCACTGAAGCTTTCTTT.

This chain links TRBV5-1 with TRBJ1-5, with 9 bases that match TRBD1. V gave up 4 bases and J gave up 6 bases; unmatched junction bases: 8. This CDR3 region has 15 residues. Germline CDR1 and CDR2: SGHRS and YFSETQ. CDR3 DNA sequence: TGCGCCAGCAGCGACGGGACAGGGACGGGTCAGCCCCAGCATTTT. This gives the protein CASSDGTGTGQPQHF.

The rearrangement uses TRBV2 and TRBJ2-3; D is unresolved. V was shortened by 7 bases and J by 5 bases, with 13 bases between the two germline ends. The germline V gene has CDR1 SNHLY and CDR2 FYNNEI. CDR3 size: 13 residues. Written as DNA, the CDR3 is TGTGCCAGCACCCGCTTGAGCGTAGATACGCAGTATTTT. This codes for CASTRLSVDTQYF.

This rearrangement joins TRBV7-3 to TRBJ2-3; TRBD2 aligns across 7 bases. V dropped 3 bases and J dropped 2; count of bases not matched to a gene: 2. Germline V gene sequence: CDR1 SGHTA, CDR2 FQGTGA. This CDR3 is 14 amino acids long. The CDR3 sequence: CASSFRGVTDTQYF. DNA for the CDR3: TGTGCCAGCAGCTTTCGGGGGGTCACAGATACGCAGTATTTT. The whole variable domain, filled in from reference TRBV7-3 and TRBJ2-3, reads GAGVSQTPSNKVTEKGKYVELRCDPISGHTALYWYRQSLGQGPEFLIYFQGTGAADDSGLPNDRFFAVRPEGSVSTLKIQRTERGDSAVYLCASSFRGVTDTQYFGPGTRLTVL.